The clone carrying this TCR beta chain came up a few times. Its target is unknown. This CDR3 is also generated by other DNA sequences in the sample. CDR1 SGHRS and CDR2 YFSETQ come from the germline V gene. This CDR3 has 15 residues. Trimming removed 0 bases from V and 1 base from J, with 9 bases in between. This sample stems from a study of cytomegalovirus exposure and HLA in healthy donors. Overall study results and limits: Researchers reported in a later analysis that common viral pathogens appeared linked to several top clusters. Per published reports, the classifier diagnosed cytomegalovirus status with high specificity and sensitivity. HLA-A and HLA-B allele assignments for most subjects were reportedly predicted accurately using TCR beta sequences.

The PCR was carried out with 60 Vbeta primers and 13 Jbeta primers. Here immunoSEQ multiplex PCR was the method, and the copy in TCRdb shows in-frame clones only, minus some. The table has 90,000 to 150,000 clones, over 60% seen once. The origin of this receptor is a man between 35 and 55 years old in good health and CMV-seropositive. Sequencing used PBMCs. The gene calls are TRBV5-1 and TRBJ2-3; unclear D gene. CDR3 sequence: CASSLGLVGTDTQYF. CDR3 in DNA: TGCGCCAGCAGCTTGGGCCTAGTTGGCACAGATACGCAGTATTTT.